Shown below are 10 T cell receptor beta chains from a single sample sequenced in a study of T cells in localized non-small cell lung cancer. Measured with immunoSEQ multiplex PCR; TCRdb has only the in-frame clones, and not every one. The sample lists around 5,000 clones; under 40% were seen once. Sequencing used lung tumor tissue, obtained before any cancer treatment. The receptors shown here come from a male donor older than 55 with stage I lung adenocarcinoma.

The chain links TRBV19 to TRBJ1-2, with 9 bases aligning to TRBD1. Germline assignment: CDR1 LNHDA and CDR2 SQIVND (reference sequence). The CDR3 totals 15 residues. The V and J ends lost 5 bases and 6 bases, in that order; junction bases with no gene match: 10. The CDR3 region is CASSSKDRGEDGYTF. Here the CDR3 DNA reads TGTGCCAGTAGTTCTAAGGACAGGGGAGAGGATGGCTACACCTTC.

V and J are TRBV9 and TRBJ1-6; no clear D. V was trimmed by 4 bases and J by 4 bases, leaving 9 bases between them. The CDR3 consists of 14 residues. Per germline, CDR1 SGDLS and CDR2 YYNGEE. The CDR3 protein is CASSPGQYNSPLHF. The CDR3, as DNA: TGTGCCAGCAGCCCCGGGCAGTATAATTCACCCCTCCACTTT. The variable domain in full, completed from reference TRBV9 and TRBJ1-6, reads DSGVTQTPKHLITATGQRVTLRCSPRSGDLSVYWYQQSLDQGLQFLIQYYNGEERAKGNILERFSAQQFPDLHSELNLSSLELGDSALYFCASSPGQYNSPLHFGNGTRLTVT.

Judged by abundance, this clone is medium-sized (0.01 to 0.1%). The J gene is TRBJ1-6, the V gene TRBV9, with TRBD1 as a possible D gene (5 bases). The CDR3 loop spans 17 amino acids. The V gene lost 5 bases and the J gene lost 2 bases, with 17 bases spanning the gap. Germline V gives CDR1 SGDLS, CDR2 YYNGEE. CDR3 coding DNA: TGTGCCAGCAGTGAAGGGGTGAACAGAGCCTATAATTCACCCCTCCACTTT. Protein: CASSEGVNRAYNSPLHF.

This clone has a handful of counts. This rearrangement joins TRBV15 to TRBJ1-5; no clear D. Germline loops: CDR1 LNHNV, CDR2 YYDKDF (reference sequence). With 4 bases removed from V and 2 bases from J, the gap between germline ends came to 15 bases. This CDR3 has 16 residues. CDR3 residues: CATSMYSDGGNQPQHF. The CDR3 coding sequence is TGTGCCACCAGCATGTATTCGGACGGAGGCAATCAGCCCCAGCATTTT.

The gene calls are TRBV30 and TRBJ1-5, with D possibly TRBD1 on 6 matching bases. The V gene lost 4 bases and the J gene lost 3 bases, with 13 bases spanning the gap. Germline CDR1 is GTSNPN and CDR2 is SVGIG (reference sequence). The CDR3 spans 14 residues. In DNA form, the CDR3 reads TGTGCCTGGACAGGACAGTCAAACAATCAGCCCCAGCATTTT. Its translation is CAWTGQSNNQPQHF.

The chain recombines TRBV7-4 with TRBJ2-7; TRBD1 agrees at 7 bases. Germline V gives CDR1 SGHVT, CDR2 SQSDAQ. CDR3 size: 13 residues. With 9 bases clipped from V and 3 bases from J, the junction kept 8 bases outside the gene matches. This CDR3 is CASARDRHYEQYF. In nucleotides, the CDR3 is TGTGCCAGTGCTAGGGACAGACACTACGAGCAGTACTTC.

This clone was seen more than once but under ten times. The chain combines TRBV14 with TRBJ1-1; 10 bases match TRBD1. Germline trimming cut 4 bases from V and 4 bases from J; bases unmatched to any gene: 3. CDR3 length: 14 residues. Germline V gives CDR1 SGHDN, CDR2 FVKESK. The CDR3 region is CASSLWTGGTEAFF. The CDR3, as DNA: TGTGCCAGCAGCCTCTGGACAGGGGGCACTGAAGCTTTCTTT.

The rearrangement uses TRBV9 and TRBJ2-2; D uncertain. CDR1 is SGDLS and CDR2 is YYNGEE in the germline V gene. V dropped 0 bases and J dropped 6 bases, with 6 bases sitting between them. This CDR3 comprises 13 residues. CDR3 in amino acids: CASSVDLAGELFF. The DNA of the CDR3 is TGTGCCAGCAGCGTAGATCTGGCCGGGGAGCTGTTTTTT.

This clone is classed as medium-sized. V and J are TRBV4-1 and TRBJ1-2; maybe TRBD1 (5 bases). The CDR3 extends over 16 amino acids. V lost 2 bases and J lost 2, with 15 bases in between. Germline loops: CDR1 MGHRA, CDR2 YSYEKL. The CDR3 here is CASSQRQTSPNYGYTF. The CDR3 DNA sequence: TGCGCCAGCAGCCAACGACAGACTTCCCCAAACTATGGCTACACCTTC.

The CDR3 spells CATSAPGPSGYNEQFF. CDR3 nucleotide sequence: TGTGCCACCAGCGCCCCGGGTCCTAGTGGGTACAATGAGCAGTTCTTC. The chain joins TRBV15 to TRBJ2-1, with D unclear. The CDR3 contains 16 residues. CDR1 and CDR2 (germline): LNHNV, YYDKDF (reference sequence). Deletions cut 5 bases from V and 4 bases from J, with 18 bases between.